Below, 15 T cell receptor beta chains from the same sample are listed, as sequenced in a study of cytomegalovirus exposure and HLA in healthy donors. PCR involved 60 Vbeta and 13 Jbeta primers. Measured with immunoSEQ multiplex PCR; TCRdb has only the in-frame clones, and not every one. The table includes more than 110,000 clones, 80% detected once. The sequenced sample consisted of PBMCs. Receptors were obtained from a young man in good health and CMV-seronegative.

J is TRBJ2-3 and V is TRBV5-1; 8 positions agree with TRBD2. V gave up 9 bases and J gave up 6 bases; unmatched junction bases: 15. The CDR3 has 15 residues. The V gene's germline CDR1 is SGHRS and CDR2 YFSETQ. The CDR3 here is CATQREGFGSDTQYF. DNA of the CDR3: TGCGCCACCCAACGGGAGGGGTTTGGTTCTGATACGCAGTATTTT.

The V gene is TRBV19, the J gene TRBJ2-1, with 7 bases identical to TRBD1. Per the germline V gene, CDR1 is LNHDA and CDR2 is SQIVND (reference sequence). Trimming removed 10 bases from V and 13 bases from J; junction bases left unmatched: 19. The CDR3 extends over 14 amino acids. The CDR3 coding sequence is TGTGCCACAAGGGGGCTAGACCCTCGGGGTGGACAGTTCTTC. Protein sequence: CATRGLDPRGGQFF.

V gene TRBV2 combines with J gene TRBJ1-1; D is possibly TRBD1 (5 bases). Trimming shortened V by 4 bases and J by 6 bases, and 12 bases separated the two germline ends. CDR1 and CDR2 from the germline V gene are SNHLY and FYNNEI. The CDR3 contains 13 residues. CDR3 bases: TGTGCCAGCAGTGCCGGTCCGGGGGCTGAAGCTTTCTTT. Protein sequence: CASSAGPGAEAFF.

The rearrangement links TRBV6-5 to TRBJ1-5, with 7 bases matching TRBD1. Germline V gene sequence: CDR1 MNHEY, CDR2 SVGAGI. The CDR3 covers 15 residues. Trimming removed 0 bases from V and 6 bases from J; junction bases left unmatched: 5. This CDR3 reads CASSYSRTGGQPQHF. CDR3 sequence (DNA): TGTGCCAGCAGTTACTCAAGGACAGGCGGTCAGCCCCAGCATTTT.

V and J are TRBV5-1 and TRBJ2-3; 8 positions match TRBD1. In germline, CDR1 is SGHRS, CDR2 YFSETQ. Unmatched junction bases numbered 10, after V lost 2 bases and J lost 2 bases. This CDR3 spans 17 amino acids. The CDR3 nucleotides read TGCGCCAGCAGCTTCCAGGACAGGGTATTTTCCACAGATACGCAGTATTTT. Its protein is CASSFQDRVFSTDTQYF.

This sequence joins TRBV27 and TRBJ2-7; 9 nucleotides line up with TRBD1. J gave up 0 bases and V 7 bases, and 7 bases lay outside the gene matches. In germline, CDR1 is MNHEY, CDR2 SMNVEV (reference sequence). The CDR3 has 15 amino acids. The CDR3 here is CASNTGTGTSYEQYF. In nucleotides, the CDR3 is TGTGCCAGCAACACCGGGACAGGGACCTCCTACGAGCAGTACTTC.

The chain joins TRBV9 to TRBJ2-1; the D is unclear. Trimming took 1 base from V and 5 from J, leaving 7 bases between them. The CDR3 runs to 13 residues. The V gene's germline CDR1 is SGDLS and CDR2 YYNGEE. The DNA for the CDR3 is TGTGCCAGCAGCGTACAGGTGAACAATGAGCAGTTCTTC. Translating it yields CASSVQVNNEQFF.

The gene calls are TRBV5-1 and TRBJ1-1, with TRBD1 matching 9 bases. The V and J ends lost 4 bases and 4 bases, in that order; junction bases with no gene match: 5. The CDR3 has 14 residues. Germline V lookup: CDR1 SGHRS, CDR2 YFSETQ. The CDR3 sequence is CASSAGQGGTEAFF. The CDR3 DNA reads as TGCGCCAGCAGCGCGGGACAGGGAGGCACTGAAGCTTTCTTT.

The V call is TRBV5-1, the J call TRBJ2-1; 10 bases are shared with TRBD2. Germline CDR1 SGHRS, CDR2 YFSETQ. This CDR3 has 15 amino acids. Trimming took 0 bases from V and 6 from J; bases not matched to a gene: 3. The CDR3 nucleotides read TGCGCCAGCAGCTTGGTAGCGGGGGGACCCAATGAGCAGTTCTTC. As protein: CASSLVAGGPNEQFF.

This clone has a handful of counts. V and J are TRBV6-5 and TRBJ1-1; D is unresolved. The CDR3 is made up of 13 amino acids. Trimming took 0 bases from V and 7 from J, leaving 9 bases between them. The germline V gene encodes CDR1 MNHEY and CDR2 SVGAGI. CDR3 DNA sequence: TGTGCCAGCAGTTACTCAGGTTACAGTGAAGCTTTCTTT. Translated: CASSYSGYSEAFF.

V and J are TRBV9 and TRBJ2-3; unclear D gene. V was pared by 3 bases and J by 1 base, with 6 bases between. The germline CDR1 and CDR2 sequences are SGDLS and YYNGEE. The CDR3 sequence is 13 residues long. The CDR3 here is CASSEQGTDTQYF. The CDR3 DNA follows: TGTGCCAGCAGCGAACAAGGCACAGATACGCAGTATTTT.

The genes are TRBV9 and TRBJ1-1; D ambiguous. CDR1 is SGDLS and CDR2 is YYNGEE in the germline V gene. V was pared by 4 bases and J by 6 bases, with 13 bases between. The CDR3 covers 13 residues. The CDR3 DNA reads TGTGCCAGCAGCCTCCCGAGTAGCTCTGAAGCTTTCTTT. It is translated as CASSLPSSSEAFF.

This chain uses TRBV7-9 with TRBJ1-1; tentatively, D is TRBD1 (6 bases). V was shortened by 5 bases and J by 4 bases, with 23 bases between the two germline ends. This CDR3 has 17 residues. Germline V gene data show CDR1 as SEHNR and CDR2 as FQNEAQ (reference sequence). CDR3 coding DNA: TGTGCCAGCAGCCGAAGCGCAGGGGAGGGTCGGGCCACTGAAGCTTTCTTT. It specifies CASSRSAGEGRATEAFF.

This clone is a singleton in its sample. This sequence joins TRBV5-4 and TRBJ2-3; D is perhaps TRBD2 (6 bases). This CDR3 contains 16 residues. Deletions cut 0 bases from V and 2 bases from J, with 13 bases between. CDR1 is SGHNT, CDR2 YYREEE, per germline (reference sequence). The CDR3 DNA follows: TGTGCCAGCAGCTTGGGGGGTAGCGGCCTCACAGATACGCAGTATTTT. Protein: CASSLGGSGLTDTQYF.

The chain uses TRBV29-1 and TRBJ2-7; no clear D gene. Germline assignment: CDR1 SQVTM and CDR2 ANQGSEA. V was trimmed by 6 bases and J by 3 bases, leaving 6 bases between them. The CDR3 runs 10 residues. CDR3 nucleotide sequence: TGCAGCGTCTACAGCTACGAGCAGTACTTC. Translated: CSVYSYEQYF.